These 21 T cell receptor beta chains share one sample of origin, sequenced in a study of radiation and T cells in renal cell carcinoma. The assay was immunoSEQ multiplex PCR, and TCRdb's table has in-frame clones only and misses some. The table shows 100,000 to 150,000 clones, with approximately 82% occurring only once. Specified time point: baseline pretreatment blood. Described treatment: 15 Gy SBRT to primary tumor, nephrectomy 4 weeks later. The sequences come from blood, collected from a patient whose treatment included radiotherapy and nephrectomy. The source of these receptors is a woman aged 60-70 years with renal cell carcinoma.

The chain recombines TRBV9 with TRBJ2-7; 8 bases are shared with TRBD1. Germline trimming cut 6 bases from V and 6 bases from J; bases unmatched to any gene: 8. CDR1 and CDR2 from the germline V gene are SGDLS and YYNGEE. The CDR3 consists of 13 residues. CDR3 in amino acids: CASNGQGIGEQYF. DNA of the CDR3: TGTGCCAGCAATGGACAGGGAATAGGCGAGCAGTACTTC.

The rearrangement uses TRBV2 and TRBJ2-3; tentative D call: TRBD2 (5 bases). The germline gives CDR1 SNHLY, CDR2 FYNNEI. The V end lost 2 bases, the J end lost 1 base, and 13 bases lay between the germline ends. This CDR3 has 16 amino acids. CDR3 DNA sequence: TGTGCCAGCAGTGAACGACTACCGACGGGCACAGATACGCAGTATTTT. Residues: CASSERLPTGTDTQYF.

J is TRBJ2-7 and V is TRBV6-5, with TRBD2 matching over 11 bases. V trimming: 6 bases; J trimming: 7 bases; junction bases outside the gene matches: 11. This CDR3 contains 15 residues. CDR1 is MNHEY and CDR2 is SVGAGI in the germline V gene. The CDR3, as DNA: TGTGCCAGCAGAGCTTATAGCGGGAGGGTCAAAGAGCAGTACTTC. The encoded protein is CASRAYSGRVKEQYF.

The chain links TRBV11-3 to TRBJ2-5; 8 bases fit TRBD1. Trimming removed 5 bases from V and 5 bases from J; junction bases left unmatched: 10. Looked up from germline, CDR1 is SGHNT and CDR2 is YENEEA. This CDR3 spans 15 amino acids. The CDR3 DNA reads as TGTGCCAGCAGCCCCAGGACAGGGAAGTTGGAGACCCAGTACTTC. Translating it yields CASSPRTGKLETQYF.

The chain is built from TRBV28 and TRBJ2-5; D is possibly TRBD2 (8 bases). V gave up 4 bases and J gave up 4 bases, with 31 bases separating them. The CDR3 sequence is 20 residues long. CDR1 is MDHEN, CDR2 SYDVKM, per germline. The CDR3 DNA reads TGTGCCAGCAGTTCGCTAGGGGGCCCGATGGGAGCGGGGGAACGAGAGACCCAGTACTTC. Translation: CASSSLGGPMGAGERETQYF.

The chain uses TRBV6-5 and TRBJ1-6; 12 bases align to TRBD1. The junction had 4 bases not matched to a gene; V was cut back by 0 bases and J by 10 bases. The CDR3 sequence is 16 residues long. Germline V lookup: CDR1 MNHEY, CDR2 SVGAGI. CDR3 nucleotide sequence: TGTGCCAGCAGTTACTCAGGGGGACAGGGGGCGTCACCCCTCCACTTT. Translated, it gives CASSYSGGQGASPLHF.

This clone was seen only a few times. The chain carries TRBV5-1 and TRBJ1-3; tentatively, D is TRBD1 (5 bases). The CDR3 has 14 amino acids. With 7 bases removed from V and 0 bases from J, the gap between germline ends came to 11 bases. The germline CDR1 and CDR2 sequences are SGHRS and YFSETQ. In DNA form, the CDR3 reads TGCGCCAGCTGGGGGGGACCCTCTGGAAACACCATATATTTT. Amino acids: CASWGGPSGNTIYF.

This chain joins TRBV4-1 and TRBJ2-7; D may be TRBD1 (6 bases). The V and J ends lost 0 bases and 7 bases respectively, with 19 bases between them. CDR1 is MGHRA and CDR2 is YSYEKL in the germline V gene. CDR3 length: 16 residues. CDR3 protein: CASSQDSGTWAREQYF. The CDR3 bases are TGCGCCAGCAGCCAAGACTCCGGGACATGGGCGCGGGAGCAGTACTTC.

The chain couples TRBV7-2 to TRBJ2-1; 7 bases align to TRBD1. CDR3 length equals 16 residues. Germline V gene sequence: CDR1 SGHTA, CDR2 FQGNSA. V shed 5 bases, J shed 0 bases, and the junction held 7 bases outside the gene matches. The CDR3 bases are TGTGCCAGCAGCCCCAGACAGGGTAGCTCCTACAATGAGCAGTTCTTC. This gives the protein CASSPRQGSSYNEQFF. The full variable domain, in which reference TRBV7-2 and TRBJ2-1 provide the parts outside the CDR3, is GAGVSQSPSNKVTEKGKDVELRCDPISGHTALYWYRQSLGQGLEFLIYFQGNSAPDKSGLPSDRFSAERTGGSVSTLTIQRTQQEDSAVYLCASSPRQGSSYNEQFFGPGTRLTVL.

The rearrangement uses TRBV11-3 and TRBJ2-3; D remains unclear. With 0 bases removed from V and 1 base from J, the gap between germline ends came to 8 bases. Germline V CDR1 and CDR2: SGHNT, YENEEA. The CDR3 totals 15 residues. CDR3 in DNA: TGTGCCAGCAGCTTAGAGGGTCGCGGCACAGATACGCAGTATTTT. It is translated as CASSLEGRGTDTQYF.

This sequence joins TRBV28 and TRBJ1-2, with TRBD1 matching 8 bases. Germline CDR1 is MDHEN and CDR2 is SYDVKM. V lost 8 bases to trimming and J lost 1 base; unmatched junction nucleotides: 6. This CDR3 spans 14 amino acids. The chain's CDR3 is CASDGQGRNYGYTF. As DNA, the CDR3 is TGTGCCAGCGACGGACAGGGTCGTAACTATGGCTACACCTTC.

The chain employs TRBV9 and TRBJ1-4; D uncertain. Germline assignment: CDR1 SGDLS and CDR2 YYNGEE. The CDR3 spans 15 residues. Trimming stripped 4 bases from V and 0 bases from J, with 10 bases between. The CDR3 region is CASSPRAATNEKLFF. CDR3 DNA: TGTGCCAGCAGCCCCCGAGCAGCAACTAATGAAAAACTGTTTTTT.

J is TRBJ1-1 and V is TRBV4-2; D unresolved. The germline V and J ends were trimmed by 0 bases and 8 bases, with 4 bases remaining between them. CDR1 is LGHNA and CDR2 is YNFKEQ in the germline V gene. The length of the CDR3 is 11 residues. CDR3 in DNA: TGTGCCAGCAGCCAAGACTCAGAAGCTTTCTTT. Protein: CASSQDSEAFF.

The rearrangement uses TRBV28 and TRBJ2-1; D is uncertain. Trimming removed 2 bases at V and 9 bases at J, with 8 bases between. Germline V gene lookup returns CDR1 MDHEN and CDR2 SYDVKM. This CDR3 has 12 amino acids. The CDR3 is CASSLIGSEQFF. The CDR3 coding sequence is TGTGCCAGCAGTTTAATTGGGTCTGAGCAGTTCTTC.

This chain uses TRBV28 with TRBJ1-2; D gene uncertain. In germline, CDR1 is MDHEN, CDR2 SYDVKM. Trimming pared 1 base from V and 6 bases from J, leaving 12 bases between. The CDR3 sequence is 14 residues long. The CDR3 reads CASSLSPGVHGYTF. In nucleotides, the CDR3 is TGTGCCAGCAGTTTATCTCCGGGAGTGCATGGCTACACCTTC.

This sequence joins TRBV4-2 and TRBJ1-5; D is undetermined. Germline V lookup: CDR1 LGHNA, CDR2 YNFKEQ. This CDR3 has 17 amino acids. V dropped 3 bases and J dropped 2 bases, with 17 bases sitting between them. DNA for the CDR3: TGTGCCAGCAGCCACCTAACGATCGGGGAGGGCAATCAGCCCCAGCATTTT. Translated: CASSHLTIGEGNQPQHF.

This sequence joins TRBV7-3 and TRBJ2-2; D is possibly TRBD2 (5 bases). The germline V and J ends were trimmed by 2 bases and 0 bases, with 13 bases remaining between them. The CDR3 extends over 17 amino acids. Looked up from germline, CDR1 is SGHTA and CDR2 is FQGTGA. The DNA for the CDR3 is TGTGCCAGCAGCTTACTGGCGGGTAACGCGAACACCGGGGAGCTGTTTTTT. Translated: CASSLLAGNANTGELFF.

The rearrangement links TRBV6-1 to TRBJ1-2; D remains unclear. The V gene's germline CDR1 is MNHNS and CDR2 SASEGT. With 1 base removed from V and 4 bases from J, the gap between germline ends came to 10 bases. The CDR3 covers 14 residues. CDR3 sequence (DNA): TGTGCCAGCAGTGAAGAGAGGGCAGGCTATGGCTACACCTTC. It specifies CASSEERAGYGYTF.

The rearrangement uses TRBV7-9 and TRBJ1-4; 9 nucleotides agree with TRBD1. Germline loops: CDR1 SEHNR, CDR2 FQNEAQ (reference sequence). CDR3 length equals 16 residues. V shed 4 bases, J shed 7 bases, and the junction held 10 bases outside the gene matches. CDR3 residues: CASSYTFTGGREKLFF. In nucleotides, the CDR3 is TGTGCCAGCAGCTATACCTTTACAGGGGGCCGTGAAAAACTGTTTTTT.

V usage is TRBV9 and J usage is TRBJ2-5; TRBD1 matches 12 bases. TRBJ2-7 matches the DNA end more closely, so the J call is doubtful. The CDR3 length is 17 residues. Germline V gene data show CDR1 as SGDLS and CDR2 as YYNGEE. CDR3 loop: CASSLSGTGGQVSEQYF. For the CDR3, the DNA is TGTGCCAGCAGCTTATCCGGGACAGGGGGCCAAGTGAGCGAGCAGTACTTC.

The chain uses TRBV5-5 and TRBJ2-1; TRBD2 agrees at 11 bases. This CDR3 has 17 residues. Germline V gene data show CDR1 as SGHKS and CDR2 as YYEKEE (reference sequence). V shed 4 bases and J 0 bases; nucleotides not matched to a gene: 6. In nucleotides, the CDR3 is TGTGCCAGCAGCGTTACTAGCGGGAGAAGCTCCTACAATGAGCAGTTCTTC. Its translation is CASSVTSGRSSYNEQFF.